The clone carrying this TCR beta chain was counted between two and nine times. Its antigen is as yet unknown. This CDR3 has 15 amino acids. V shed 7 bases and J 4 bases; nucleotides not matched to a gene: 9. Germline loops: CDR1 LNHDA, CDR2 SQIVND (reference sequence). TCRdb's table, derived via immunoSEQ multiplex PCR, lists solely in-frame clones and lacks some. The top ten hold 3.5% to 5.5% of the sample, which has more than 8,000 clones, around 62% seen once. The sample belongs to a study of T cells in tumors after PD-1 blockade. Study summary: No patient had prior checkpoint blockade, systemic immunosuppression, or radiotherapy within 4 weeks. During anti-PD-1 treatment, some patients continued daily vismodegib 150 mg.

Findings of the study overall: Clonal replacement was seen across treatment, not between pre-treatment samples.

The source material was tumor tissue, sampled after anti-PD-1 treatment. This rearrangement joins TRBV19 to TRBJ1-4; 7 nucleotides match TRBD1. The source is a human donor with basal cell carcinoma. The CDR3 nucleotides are TGTGCCAGTACCCCGACCCAGGGGGGTAATGAAAAACTGTTTTTT. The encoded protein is CASTPTQGGNEKLFF.